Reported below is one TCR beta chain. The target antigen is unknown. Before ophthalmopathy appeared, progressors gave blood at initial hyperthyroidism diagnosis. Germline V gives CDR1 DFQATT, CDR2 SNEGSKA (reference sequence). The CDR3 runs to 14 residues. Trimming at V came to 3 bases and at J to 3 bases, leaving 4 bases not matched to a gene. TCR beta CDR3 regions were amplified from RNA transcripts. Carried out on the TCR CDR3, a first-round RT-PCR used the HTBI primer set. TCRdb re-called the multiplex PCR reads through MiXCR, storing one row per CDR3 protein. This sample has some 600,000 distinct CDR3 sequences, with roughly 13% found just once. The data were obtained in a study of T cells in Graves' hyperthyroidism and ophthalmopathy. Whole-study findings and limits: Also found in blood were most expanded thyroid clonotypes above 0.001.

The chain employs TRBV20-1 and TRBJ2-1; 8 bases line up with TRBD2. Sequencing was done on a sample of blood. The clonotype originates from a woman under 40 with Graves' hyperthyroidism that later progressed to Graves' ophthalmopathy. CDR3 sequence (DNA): TGCAGTGCTAGGTTTACTAGCGGCTACAATGAGCAGTTCTTC. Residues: CSARFTSGYNEQFF.